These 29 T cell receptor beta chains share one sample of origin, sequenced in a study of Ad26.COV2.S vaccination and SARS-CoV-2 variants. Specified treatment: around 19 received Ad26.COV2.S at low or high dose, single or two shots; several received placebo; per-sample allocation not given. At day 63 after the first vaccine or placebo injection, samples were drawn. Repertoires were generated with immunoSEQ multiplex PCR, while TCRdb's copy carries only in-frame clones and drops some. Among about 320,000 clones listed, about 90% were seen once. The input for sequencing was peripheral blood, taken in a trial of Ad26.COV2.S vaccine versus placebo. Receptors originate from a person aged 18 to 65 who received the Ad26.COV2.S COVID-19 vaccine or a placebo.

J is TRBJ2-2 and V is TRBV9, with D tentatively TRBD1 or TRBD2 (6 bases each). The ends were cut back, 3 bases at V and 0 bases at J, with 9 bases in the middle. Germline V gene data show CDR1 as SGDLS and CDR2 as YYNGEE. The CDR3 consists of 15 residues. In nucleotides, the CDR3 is TGTGCCAGCAGCGCCGGGGGCGCGAACACCGGGGAGCTGTTTTTT. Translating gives CASSAGGANTGELFF.

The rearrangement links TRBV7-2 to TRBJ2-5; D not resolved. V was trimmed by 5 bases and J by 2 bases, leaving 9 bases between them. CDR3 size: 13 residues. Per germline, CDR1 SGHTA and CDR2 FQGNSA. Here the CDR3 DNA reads TGTGCCAGCAGCGAAGGGATACAAGAGACCCAGTACTTC. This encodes CASSEGIQETQYF. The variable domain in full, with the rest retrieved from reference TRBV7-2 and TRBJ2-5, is GAGVSQSPSNKVTEKGKDVELRCDPISGHTALYWYRQSLGQGLEFLIYFQGNSAPDKSGLPSDRFSAERTGGSVSTLTIQRTQQEDSAVYLCASSEGIQETQYFGPGTRLLVL.

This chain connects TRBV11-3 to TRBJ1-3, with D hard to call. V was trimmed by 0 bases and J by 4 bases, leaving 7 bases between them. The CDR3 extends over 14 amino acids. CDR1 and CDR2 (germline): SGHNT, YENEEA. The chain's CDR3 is CASSLDGNGNTIYF. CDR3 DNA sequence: TGTGCCAGCAGCTTAGATGGGAACGGAAACACCATATATTTT.

This CDR3 is CASSRFTEVVEAFF. In DNA form, the CDR3 reads TGTGCCAGCAGCCGTTTTACAGAGGTCGTTGAAGCTTTCTTT. The rearrangement links TRBV6-5 to TRBJ1-1; the D is unclear. Per the germline V gene, CDR1 is MNHEY and CDR2 is SVGAGI. The CDR3 is 14 residues long. V dropped 6 bases and J dropped 7 bases, with 18 bases sitting between them.

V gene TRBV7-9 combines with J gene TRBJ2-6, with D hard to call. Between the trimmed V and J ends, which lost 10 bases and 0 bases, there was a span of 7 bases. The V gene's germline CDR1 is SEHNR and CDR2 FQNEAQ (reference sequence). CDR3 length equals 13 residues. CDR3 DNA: TGTGCCACCTTGAACTCTGGGGCCAACGTCCTGACTTTC. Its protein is CATLNSGANVLTF.

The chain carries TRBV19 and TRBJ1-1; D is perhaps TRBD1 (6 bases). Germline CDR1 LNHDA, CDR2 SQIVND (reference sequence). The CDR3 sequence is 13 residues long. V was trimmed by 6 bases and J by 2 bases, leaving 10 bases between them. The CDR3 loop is CASRDRINTEAFF. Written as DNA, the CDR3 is TGTGCCAGTAGGGACAGAATCAACACTGAAGCTTTCTTT.

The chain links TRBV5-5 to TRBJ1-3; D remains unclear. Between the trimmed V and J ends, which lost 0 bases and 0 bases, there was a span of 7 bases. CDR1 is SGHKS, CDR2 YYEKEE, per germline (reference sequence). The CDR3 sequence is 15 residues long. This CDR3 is CASSLATGSGNTIYF. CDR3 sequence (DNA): TGTGCCAGCAGCTTGGCCACGGGCTCTGGAAACACCATATATTTT.

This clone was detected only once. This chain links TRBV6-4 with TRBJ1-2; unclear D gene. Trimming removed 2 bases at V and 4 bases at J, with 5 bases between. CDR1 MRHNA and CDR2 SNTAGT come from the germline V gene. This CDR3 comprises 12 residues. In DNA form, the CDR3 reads TGTGCCAGCAGTGACGAAGGCTATGGCTACACCTTC. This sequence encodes CASSDEGYGYTF.

This CDR3 reads CASRTDLGGLITEAFF. The CDR3 bases are TGCGCCAGCAGAACTGACCTAGGGGGGCTAATAACTGAAGCTTTCTTT. The chain links TRBV5-1 to TRBJ1-1, with a possible D match to TRBD1 (6 bases). Germline-derived CDR1 and CDR2 are SGHRS and YFSETQ. The CDR3 runs to 16 residues. Trimming took off 5 bases at V and 5 bases at J, with 22 bases between the two ends.

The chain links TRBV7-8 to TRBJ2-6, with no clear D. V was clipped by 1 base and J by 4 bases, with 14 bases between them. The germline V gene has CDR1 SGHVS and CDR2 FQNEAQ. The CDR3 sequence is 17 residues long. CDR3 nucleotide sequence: TGTGCCAGCAGCTTAGGGCTCGTCGGATCCGGGGCCAACGTCCTGACTTTC. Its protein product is CASSLGLVGSGANVLTF.

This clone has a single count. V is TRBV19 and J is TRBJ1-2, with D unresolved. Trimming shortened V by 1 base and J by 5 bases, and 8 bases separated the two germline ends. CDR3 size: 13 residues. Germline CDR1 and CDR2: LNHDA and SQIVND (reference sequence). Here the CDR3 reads CASSIGTAYGYTF. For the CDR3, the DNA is TGTGCCAGTAGTATAGGGACCGCTTATGGCTACACCTTC.

The CDR3 is CASTPLEVEAFF. The CDR3 DNA reads as TGTGCCAGCACTCCCCTGGAGGTTGAAGCTTTCTTT. The rearrangement links TRBV12-3 or TRBV12-4 to TRBJ1-1; no clear D gene. V was shortened by 7 bases and J by 7 bases, with 13 bases between the two germline ends. The CDR3 spans 12 residues.

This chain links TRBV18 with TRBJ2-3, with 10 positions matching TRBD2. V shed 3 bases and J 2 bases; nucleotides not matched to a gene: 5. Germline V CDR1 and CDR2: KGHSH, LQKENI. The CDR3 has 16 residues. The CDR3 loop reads CASSPSSGRYTDTQYF. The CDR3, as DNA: TGTGCCAGCTCACCTTCTAGCGGGAGATACACAGATACGCAGTATTTT.

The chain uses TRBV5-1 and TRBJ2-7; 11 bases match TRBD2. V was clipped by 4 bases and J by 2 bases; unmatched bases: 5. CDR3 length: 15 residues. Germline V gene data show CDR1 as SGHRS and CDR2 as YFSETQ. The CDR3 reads CASSPSTSGTYEQYF. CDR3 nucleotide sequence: TGCGCCAGCAGCCCCTCGACTAGCGGGACCTACGAGCAGTACTTC.

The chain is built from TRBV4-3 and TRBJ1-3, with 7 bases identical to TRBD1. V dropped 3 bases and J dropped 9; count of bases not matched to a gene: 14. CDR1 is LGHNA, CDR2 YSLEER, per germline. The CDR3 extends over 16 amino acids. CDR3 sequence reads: CASSQSRDSSGGTIYF. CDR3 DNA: TGCGCCAGCAGCCAGAGCCGGGACAGCTCGGGAGGCACCATATATTTT.

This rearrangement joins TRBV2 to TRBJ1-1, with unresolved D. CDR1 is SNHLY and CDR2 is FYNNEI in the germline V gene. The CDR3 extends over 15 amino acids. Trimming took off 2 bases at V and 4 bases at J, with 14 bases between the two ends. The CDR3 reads CASSESGPGGTEAFF. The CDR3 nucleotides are TGTGCCAGCAGTGAAAGTGGCCCCGGTGGCACTGAAGCTTTCTTT.

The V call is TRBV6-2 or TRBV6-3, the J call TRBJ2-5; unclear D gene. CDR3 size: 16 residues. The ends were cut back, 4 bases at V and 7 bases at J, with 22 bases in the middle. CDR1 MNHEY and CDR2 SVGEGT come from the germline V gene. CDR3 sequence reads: CASSSPSSPESGTQYF. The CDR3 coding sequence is TGTGCCAGCAGTTCCCCAAGTTCTCCCGAATCCGGGACCCAGTACTTC.

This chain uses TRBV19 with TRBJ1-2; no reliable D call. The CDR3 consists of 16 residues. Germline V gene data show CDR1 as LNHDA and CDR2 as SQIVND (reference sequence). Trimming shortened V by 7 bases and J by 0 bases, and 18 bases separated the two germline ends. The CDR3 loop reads CASIRDSFLPNYGYTF. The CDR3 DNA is TGTGCCAGTATTCGGGATAGCTTCCTACCTAACTATGGCTACACCTTC.

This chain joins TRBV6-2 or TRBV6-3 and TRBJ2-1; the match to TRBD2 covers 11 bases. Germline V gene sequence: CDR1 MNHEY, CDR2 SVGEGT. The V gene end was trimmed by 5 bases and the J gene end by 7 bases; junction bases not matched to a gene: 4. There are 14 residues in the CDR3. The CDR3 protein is CASSTLAGGNEQFF. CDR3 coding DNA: TGTGCCAGCAGTACGCTAGCGGGGGGTAATGAGCAGTTCTTC.

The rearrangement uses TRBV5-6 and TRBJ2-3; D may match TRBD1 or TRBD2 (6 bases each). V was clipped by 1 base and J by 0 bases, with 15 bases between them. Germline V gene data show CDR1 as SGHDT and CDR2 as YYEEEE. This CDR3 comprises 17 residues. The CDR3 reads CASSLSVRGESTDTQYF. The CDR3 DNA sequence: TGTGCCAGCAGCTTGAGCGTGAGGGGGGAGAGCACAGATACGCAGTATTTT.

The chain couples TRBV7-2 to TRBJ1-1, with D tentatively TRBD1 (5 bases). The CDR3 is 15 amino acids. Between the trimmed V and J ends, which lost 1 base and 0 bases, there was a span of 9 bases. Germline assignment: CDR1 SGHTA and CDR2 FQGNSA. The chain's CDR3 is CASSLEGRLNTEAFF. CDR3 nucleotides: TGTGCCAGCAGCTTAGAGGGGCGGCTGAACACTGAAGCTTTCTTT.

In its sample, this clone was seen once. The chain's CDR3 is CASSLMGGSTGNTIYF. DNA of the CDR3: TGTGCCAGCAGCTTAATGGGGGGGTCCACTGGAAACACCATATATTTT. V usage is TRBV7-2 and J usage is TRBJ1-3, with a weak D call TRBD1 (5 bases). This CDR3 is built from 16 residues. Trimming took 2 bases from V and 2 from J, leaving 13 bases between them. Germline V gene lookup returns CDR1 SGHTA and CDR2 FQGNSA.

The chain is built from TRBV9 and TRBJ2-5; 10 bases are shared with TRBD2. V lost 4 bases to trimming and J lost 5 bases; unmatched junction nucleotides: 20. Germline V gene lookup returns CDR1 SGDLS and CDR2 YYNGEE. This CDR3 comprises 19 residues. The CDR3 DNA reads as TGTGCCAGCAGCCAGGGGGGTCTAGCGGGAGTAGGGAGCGCGGAGACCCAGTACTTC. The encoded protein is CASSQGGLAGVGSAETQYF.

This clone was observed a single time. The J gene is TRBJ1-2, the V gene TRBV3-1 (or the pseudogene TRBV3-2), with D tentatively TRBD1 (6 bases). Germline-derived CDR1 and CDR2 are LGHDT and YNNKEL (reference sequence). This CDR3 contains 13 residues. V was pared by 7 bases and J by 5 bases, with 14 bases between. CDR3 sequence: CASTPGTGYGYTF. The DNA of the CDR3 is TGTGCCAGCACCCCAGGTACAGGGTATGGCTACACCTTC.

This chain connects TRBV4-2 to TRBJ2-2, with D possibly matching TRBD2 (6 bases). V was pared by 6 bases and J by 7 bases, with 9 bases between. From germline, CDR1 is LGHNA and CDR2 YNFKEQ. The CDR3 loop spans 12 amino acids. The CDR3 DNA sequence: TGTGCCAGCAGTCTGGGGGGCGGGGAGCTGTTTTTT. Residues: CASSLGGGELFF.

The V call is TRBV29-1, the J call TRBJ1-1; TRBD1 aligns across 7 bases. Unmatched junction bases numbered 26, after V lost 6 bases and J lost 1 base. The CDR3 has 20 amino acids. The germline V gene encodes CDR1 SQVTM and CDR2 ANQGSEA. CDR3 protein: CSVAGHFFAAAGQQNTEAFF. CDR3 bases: TGCAGCGTAGCGGGACATTTTTTTGCGGCAGCGGGACAGCAGAACACTGAAGCTTTCTTT.

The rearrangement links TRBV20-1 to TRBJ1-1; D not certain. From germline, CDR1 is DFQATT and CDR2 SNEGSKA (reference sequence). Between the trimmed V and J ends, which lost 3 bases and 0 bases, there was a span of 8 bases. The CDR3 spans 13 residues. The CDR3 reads CSASPQVNTEAFF. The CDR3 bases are TGCAGTGCTAGTCCCCAGGTGAACACTGAAGCTTTCTTT.

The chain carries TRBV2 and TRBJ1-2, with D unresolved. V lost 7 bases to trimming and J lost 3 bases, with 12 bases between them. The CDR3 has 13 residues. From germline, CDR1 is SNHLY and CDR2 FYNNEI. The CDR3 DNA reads TGTGCCAGCAAAGAGGGAACAGACTATGGCTACACCTTC. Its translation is CASKEGTDYGYTF.

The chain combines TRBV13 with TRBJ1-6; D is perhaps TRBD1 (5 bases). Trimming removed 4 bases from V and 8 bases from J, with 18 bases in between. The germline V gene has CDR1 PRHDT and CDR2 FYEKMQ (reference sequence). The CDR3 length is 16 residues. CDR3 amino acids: CASSYRRDGPYSPLHF. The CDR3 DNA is TGTGCCAGCAGCTATAGGCGGGACGGACCATATTCACCCCTCCACTTT.